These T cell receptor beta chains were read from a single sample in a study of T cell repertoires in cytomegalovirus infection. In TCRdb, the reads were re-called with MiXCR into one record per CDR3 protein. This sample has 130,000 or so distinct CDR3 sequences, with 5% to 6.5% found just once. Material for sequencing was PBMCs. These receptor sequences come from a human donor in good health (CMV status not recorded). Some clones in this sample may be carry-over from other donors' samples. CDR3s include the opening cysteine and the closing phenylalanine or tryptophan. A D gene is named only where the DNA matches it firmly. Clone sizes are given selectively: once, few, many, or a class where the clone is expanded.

CASSLGPGTWKGGTGELFF | TGTGCCAGCAGTTTAGGGCCTGGGACATGGAAGGGCGGCACCGGGGAGCTGTTTTTT | NA | NA | TRBJ2-2 | TRBV28
CASSPRRGEGGEQFF | TGTGCCAGCAGTCCAAGGCGGGGGGAAGGTGGTGAGCAGTTCTTC | TRBD2 | few | TRBJ2-1 | TRBV7-2
CRVAGAFTDTQYF | TGCAGGGTAGCGGGGGCCTTCACAGATACGCAGTATTTT | TRBD2 | many | TRBJ2-3 | TRBV20-1
CASSSGTSRTEAFF | TGTGCCAGCAGTTCCGGGACCTCGAGGACTGAAGCTTTCTTT | NA | NA | TRBJ1-1 | TRBV12-3/TRBV12-4
CASQTDYEQYF | TGTGCCAGCCAGACAGACTACGAGCAGTACTTC | NA | NA | TRBJ2-7 | TRBV6-2/TRBV6-3
CASSLPLAGNEQFF | TGTGCCAGCAGTCTTCCCTTAGCGGGGAATGAGCAGTTCTTC | TRBD2 | many | TRBJ2-1 | TRBV6-2/TRBV6-3
CASSLGTSGGSQYF | TGTGCCAGCAGCTTGGGGACTAGCGGGGGTTCGCAGTACTTC | TRBD2 | many | TRBJ2-7 | TRBV7-2
CASSFGVVQETQYF | TGTGCCAGCAGCTTCGGAGTGGTTCAAGAGACCCAGTACTTC | NA | many | TRBJ2-5 | TRBV11-2
CSARGDREQYF | TGCAGTGCTAGAGGGGACAGAGAGCAGTACTTC | TRBD1 | once | TRBJ2-7 | TRBV20-1
CASSARGYNTGELFF | TGTGCCAGCAGCGCGCGGGGGTATAACACCGGGGAGCTGTTTTTT | TRBD2 | many | TRBJ2-2 | TRBV7-8
CASSRDLPRAFF | TGTGCCAGCAGTCGGGACTTACCGAGGGCTTTCTTT | NA | few | TRBJ1-1 | TRBV7-9
CASSISAGGSSTDTQYF | TGTGCCAGTAGTATATCAGCGGGGGGCTCTAGCACAGATACGCAGTATTTT | TRBD2 | many | TRBJ2-3 | TRBV19
CASSLSGRTDSYEQYF | TGTGCCAGCAGCTTAAGCGGAAGAACAGACTCCTACGAGCAGTACTTC | NA | NA | TRBJ2-7 | TRBV7-6
CASSYTPDTQYF | TGTGCCAGCAGCTACACGCCAGATACGCAGTATTTT | NA | many | TRBJ2-3 | TRBV6-2/TRBV6-3
CSVKRAGGYTF | TGCAGCGTTAAAAGGGCGGGCGGCTACACCTTC | NA | many | TRBJ1-2 | TRBV29-1
CASRPDRSSSYEQYF | TGTGCCAGCAGACCCGACAGGAGTAGCTCCTACGAGCAGTACTTC | NA | NA | TRBJ2-7 | TRBV2
CSARPGVRGTQYF | TGCAGTGCTAGACCGGGGGTCCGTGGGACCCAGTACTTC | NA | many | TRBJ2-5 | TRBV20-1
CATSDGRDRVNTGELFF | TGTGCCACCAGTGATGGCCGGGACAGGGTGAACACCGGGGAGCTGTTTTTT | TRBD1 | many | TRBJ2-2 | TRBV24-1
CSVLPTVTTDTQYF | TGCAGCGTTCTCCCGACAGTGACCACAGATACGCAGTATTTT | NA | many | TRBJ2-3 | TRBV29-1
CASSLVRGREETQYF | TGTGCCAGCAGCCTAGTAAGGGGCAGGGAAGAGACCCAGTACTTC | NA | many | TRBJ2-5 | TRBV7-2
CASSPARGVGTF | TGTGCCAGCAGCCCCGCTCGAGGGGTTGGGACCTTC | NA | many | TRBJ1-2 | TRBV7-2
CASRQGGYGYTF | TGTGCCAGCAGACAGGGAGGATATGGCTACACCTTC | NA | NA | TRBJ1-2 | TRBV2
CSARDPRGGTEAFF | TGCAGTGCTAGAGATCCGAGGGGGGGCACTGAAGCTTTCTTT | NA | few | TRBJ1-1 | TRBV20-1
CASSLRAGDSPLHF | TGTGCCAGCAGCCTCCGGGCTGGGGATTCACCCCTCCACTTT | NA | many | TRBJ1-6 | TRBV7-2
CASSSAVGTGAYNSPLHF | TGTGCCAGCAGCTCTGCCGTCGGGACAGGGGCCTATAATTCACCCCTCCACTTT | TRBD1 | many | TRBJ1-6 | TRBV7-2
CASSPQRVSYGYTF | TGTGCCAGCTCACCGCAGAGAGTCAGCTATGGCTACACCTTC | NA | many | TRBJ1-2 | TRBV18
CSGGDLNTEAFF | TGCAGCGGCGGGGATCTGAACACTGAAGCTTTCTTT | NA | few | TRBJ1-1 | TRBV29-1
CASSSVPVRKLFF | TGTGCCAGCAGTTCGGTCCCCGTTCGGAAACTGTTTTTT | NA | NA | TRBJ1-4 | TRBV12-3/TRBV12-4
CASSLDSFSGNTIYF | TGTGCCAGCAGCTTAGACAGCTTCTCTGGAAACACCATATATTTT | NA | many | TRBJ1-3 | TRBV7-2
CASSPEQLAGGDTQYF | TGTGCCAGCAGTCCCGAACAACTAGCGGGCGGGGATACGCAGTATTTT | TRBD2 | many | TRBJ2-3 | TRBV4-2
CASSFLRMGLTEAFF | TGTGCCAGCAGCTTCCTCCGAATGGGCCTCACTGAAGCTTTCTTT | NA | many | TRBJ1-1 | TRBV7-2
CASSYLGDTEAFF | TGTGCCAGCAGTTATTTAGGGGACACTGAAGCTTTCTTT | NA | many | TRBJ1-1 | TRBV6-1
CSVGGGSGYTF | TGCAGCGTGGGGGGGGGTTCTGGCTACACCTTC | NA | many | TRBJ1-2 | TRBV29-1
CASSLVPNLGGQETQYF | TGTGCCAGCAGCTTAGTTCCCAATCTAGGGGGGCAAGAGACCCAGTACTTC | NA | many | TRBJ2-5 | TRBV7-2
CASSFKGPVDTQYF | TGTGCCAGCAGTTTTAAGGGGCCGGTAGATACGCAGTATTTT | NA | many | TRBJ2-3 | TRBV12-3/TRBV12-4
CASSSWGTGNQPQHF | TGTGCCAGCAGCAGCTGGGGGACAGGGAATCAGCCCCAGCATTTT | TRBD1 | NA | TRBJ1-5 | TRBV28
CASSYLAEAFF | TGTGCCAGCAGCTACCTGGCTGAAGCTTTCTTT | NA | few | TRBJ1-1 | TRBV7-9
CASSPPLGQVRSYEQYF | TGTGCCAGCAGCCCGCCGCTTGGACAGGTCCGCTCCTACGAGCAGTACTTC | TRBD1 | many | TRBJ2-7 | TRBV7-9
CASSLQGGNSPLHF | TGTGCCAGCAGTTTACAGGGCGGCAATTCACCCCTCCACTTT | NA | few | TRBJ1-6 | TRBV12-3/TRBV12-4
CSAITGRGSPLHF | TGCAGTGCTATAACAGGTCGAGGTTCACCCCTCCACTTT | NA | NA | TRBJ1-6 | TRBV20-1
CASSFDGLINTGELFF | TGTGCCAGCAGCTTTGACGGACTGATTAACACCGGGGAGCTGTTTTTT | NA | many | TRBJ2-2 | TRBV5-4
CSVPGGGANTEAFF | TGCAGCGTCCCGGGCGGAGGAGCGAACACTGAAGCTTTCTTT | NA | many | TRBJ1-1 | TRBV29-1
CASIELRGIINTEAFF | TGTGCCAGCATCGAACTCAGGGGGATTATCAACACTGAAGCTTTCTTT | TRBD1 | many | TRBJ1-1 | TRBV28
CASSPTDTYEQYF | TGTGCCAGCAGCCCTACTGACACGTACGAGCAGTACTTC | NA | many | TRBJ2-7 | TRBV7-6
CASSFWQLNSPLHF | TGTGCCAGCAGTTTTTGGCAGCTAAATTCACCCCTCCACTTT | NA | NA | TRBJ1-6 | TRBV12-3/TRBV12-4
CASSLQGGGNQPQHF | TGTGCCAGCAGCCTACAGGGGGGTGGAAATCAGCCCCAGCATTTT | TRBD1 | many | TRBJ1-5 | TRBV7-9
CSARREANQPQHF | TGCAGTGCTAGAAGGGAGGCAAATCAGCCCCAGCATTTT | NA | NA | TRBJ1-5 | TRBV20-1
CATSRDPTGNNSPLHF | TGTGCCACCAGCAGAGATCCCACAGGGAATAATTCACCCCTCCACTTT | NA | many | TRBJ1-6 | TRBV15
CASRPTGRNEKLFF | TGTGCCAGCAGACCCACAGGGAGGAATGAAAAACTGTTTTTT | NA | many | TRBJ1-4 | TRBV28
CASSFEAVVVTEAFF | TGTGCCAGCAGCTTCGAGGCGGTAGTGGTAACTGAAGCTTTCTTT | NA | many | TRBJ1-1 | TRBV7-8
CANRWGTEAFF | TGTGCCAACAGATGGGGCACTGAAGCTTTCTTT | NA | NA | TRBJ1-1 | TRBV12-3/TRBV12-4
CASSPDRHSTDTQYF | TGTGCCAGCAGCCCCGACAGACACAGCACAGATACGCAGTATTTT | NA | many | TRBJ2-3 | TRBV7-2
CAITSSPSSYNEQFF | TGTGCCATCACCTCTAGCCCTAGCTCCTACAATGAGCAGTTCTTC | NA | many | TRBJ2-1 | TRBV10-3
CASSFTGKFYGYTF | TGTGCCAGCAGTTTTACGGGGAAGTTCTATGGCTACACCTTC | NA | many | TRBJ1-2 | TRBV12-3/TRBV12-4
CASSQDNGGRGGYTF | TGTGCCAGCAGCCAAGATAATGGGGGGCGAGGTGGCTACACCTTC | NA | NA | TRBJ1-2 | TRBV3-1
CASTPGPITGELFF | TGTGCCAGCACCCCGGGCCCGATCACCGGGGAGCTGTTTTTT | NA | many | TRBJ2-2 | TRBV12-3/TRBV12-4
CASSPFGTSGLTQYF | TGTGCCAGCAGCCCTTTCGGAACATCCGGATTAACCCAGTACTTC | NA | many | TRBJ2-5 | TRBV14
CASSLRPYNEQFF | TGTGCCAGCAGCTTACGGCCCTACAATGAGCAGTTCTTC | NA | many | TRBJ2-1 | TRBV7-2
CASSSSPRDRGGYGYTF | TGCGCCAGCAGCTCATCCCCCCGGGACAGGGGTGGTTATGGCTACACCTTC | TRBD1 | NA | TRBJ1-2 | TRBV5-1
CASSLSRASYYGYTF | TGTGCCAGCAGCTTATCCCGGGCCAGCTACTATGGCTACACCTTC | NA | many | TRBJ1-2 | TRBV7-2